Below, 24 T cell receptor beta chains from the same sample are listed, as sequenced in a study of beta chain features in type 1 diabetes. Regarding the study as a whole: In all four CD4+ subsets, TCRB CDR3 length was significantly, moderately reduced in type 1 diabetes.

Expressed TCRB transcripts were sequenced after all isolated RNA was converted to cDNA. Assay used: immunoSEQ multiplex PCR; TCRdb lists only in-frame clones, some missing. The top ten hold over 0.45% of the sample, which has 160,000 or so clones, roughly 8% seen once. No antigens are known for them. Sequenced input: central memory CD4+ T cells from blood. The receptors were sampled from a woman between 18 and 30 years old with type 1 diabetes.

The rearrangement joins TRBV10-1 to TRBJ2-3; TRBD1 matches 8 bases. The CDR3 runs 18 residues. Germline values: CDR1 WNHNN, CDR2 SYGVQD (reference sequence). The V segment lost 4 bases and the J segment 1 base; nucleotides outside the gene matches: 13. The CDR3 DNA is TGCGCCAGCAGTGCAATTCATCCAGGACAGGGTCGCACAGATACGCAGTATTTT. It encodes CASSAIHPGQGRTDTQYF.

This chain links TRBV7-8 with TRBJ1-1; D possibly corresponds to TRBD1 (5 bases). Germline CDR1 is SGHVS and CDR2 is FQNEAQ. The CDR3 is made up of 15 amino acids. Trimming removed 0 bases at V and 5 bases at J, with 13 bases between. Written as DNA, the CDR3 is TGTGCCAGCAGCTTAGCTGTGGGGCTGATTACTGAAGCTTTCTTT. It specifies CASSLAVGLITEAFF.

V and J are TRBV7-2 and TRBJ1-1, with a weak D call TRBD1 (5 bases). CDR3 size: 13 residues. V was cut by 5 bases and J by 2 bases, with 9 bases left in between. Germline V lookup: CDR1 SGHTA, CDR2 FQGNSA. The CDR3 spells CASSQTENTEAFF. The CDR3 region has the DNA TGTGCCAGCAGCCAGACAGAAAACACTGAAGCTTTCTTT.

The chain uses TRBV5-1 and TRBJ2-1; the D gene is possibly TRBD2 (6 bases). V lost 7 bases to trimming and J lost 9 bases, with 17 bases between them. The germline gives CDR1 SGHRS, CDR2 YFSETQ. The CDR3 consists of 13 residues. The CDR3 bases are TGCGCCAGCGGGATAAGCGCGGAGGGTGAGCAGTTCTTC. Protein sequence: CASGISAEGEQFF. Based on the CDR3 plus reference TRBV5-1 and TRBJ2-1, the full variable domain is KAGVTQTPRYLIKTRGQQVTLSCSPISGHRSVSWYQQTPGQGLQFLFEYFSETQRNKGNFPGRFSGRQFSNSRSEMNVSTLELGDSALYLCASGISAEGEQFFGPGTRLTVL.

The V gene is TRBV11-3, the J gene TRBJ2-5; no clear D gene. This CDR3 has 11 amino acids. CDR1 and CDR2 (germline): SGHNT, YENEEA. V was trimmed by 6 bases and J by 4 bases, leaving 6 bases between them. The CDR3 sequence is CASSRVETQYF. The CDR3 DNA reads TGTGCCAGCAGTCGCGTAGAGACCCAGTACTTC.

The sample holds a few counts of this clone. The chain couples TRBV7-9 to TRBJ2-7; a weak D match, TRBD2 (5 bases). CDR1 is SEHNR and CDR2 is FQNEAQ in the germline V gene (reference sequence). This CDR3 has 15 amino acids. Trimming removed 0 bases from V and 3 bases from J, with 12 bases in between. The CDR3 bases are TGTGCCAGCAGCTTAGCAAGCGGCAGCAACTACGAGCAGTACTTC. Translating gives CASSLASGSNYEQYF.

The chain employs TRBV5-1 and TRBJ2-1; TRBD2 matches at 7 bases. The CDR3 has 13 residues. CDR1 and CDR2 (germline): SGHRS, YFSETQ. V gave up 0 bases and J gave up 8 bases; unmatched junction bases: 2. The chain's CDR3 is CASSLGGGDEQFF. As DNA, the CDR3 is TGCGCCAGCAGCTTGGGGGGGGGAGATGAGCAGTTCTTC.

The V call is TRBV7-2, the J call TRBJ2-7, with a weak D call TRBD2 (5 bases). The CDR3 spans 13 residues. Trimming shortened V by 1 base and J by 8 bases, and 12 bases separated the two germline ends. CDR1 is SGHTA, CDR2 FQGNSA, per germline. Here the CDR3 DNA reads TGTGCCAGCAGCTTAGACCGGGAAGCACAGCAGTACTTC. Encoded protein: CASSLDREAQQYF.

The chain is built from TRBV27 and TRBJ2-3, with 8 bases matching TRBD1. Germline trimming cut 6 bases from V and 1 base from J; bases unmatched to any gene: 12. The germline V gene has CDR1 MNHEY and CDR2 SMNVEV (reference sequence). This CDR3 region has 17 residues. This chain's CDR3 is CASSRGQGQVGTDTQYF. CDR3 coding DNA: TGTGCCAGCAGCCGTGGACAGGGCCAGGTGGGCACAGATACGCAGTATTTT.

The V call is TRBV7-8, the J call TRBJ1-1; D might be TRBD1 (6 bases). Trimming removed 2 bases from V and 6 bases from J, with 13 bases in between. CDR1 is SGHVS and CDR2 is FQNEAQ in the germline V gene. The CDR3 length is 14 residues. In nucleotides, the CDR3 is TGTGCCAGCAGCTTAAACACAGGGAGTGCTGAAGCTTTCTTT. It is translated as CASSLNTGSAEAFF.

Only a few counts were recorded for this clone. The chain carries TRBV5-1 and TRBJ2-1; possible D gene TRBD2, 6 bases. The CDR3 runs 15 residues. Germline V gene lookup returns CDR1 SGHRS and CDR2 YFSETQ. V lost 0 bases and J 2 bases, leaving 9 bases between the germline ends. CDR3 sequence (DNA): TGCGCCAGCAGCTTGGTCGCGGGAACCTACAATGAGCAGTTCTTC. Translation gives CASSLVAGTYNEQFF.

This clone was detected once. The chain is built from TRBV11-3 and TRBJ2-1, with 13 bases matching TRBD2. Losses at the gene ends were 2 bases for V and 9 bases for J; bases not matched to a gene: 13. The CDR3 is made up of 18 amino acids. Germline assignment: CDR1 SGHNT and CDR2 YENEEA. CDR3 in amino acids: CASSLPSTWTSGGTEQFF. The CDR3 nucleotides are TGTGCCAGCAGCTTACCATCGACCTGGACTAGCGGGGGTACTGAGCAGTTCTTC.

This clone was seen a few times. The CDR3 region is CASSEPHSGNYGYTF. For the CDR3, the DNA is TGTGCCAGCAGTGAACCCCACAGCGGTAACTATGGCTACACCTTC. The rearrangement joins TRBV2 to TRBJ1-2; no clear D gene. Germline CDR1 is SNHLY and CDR2 is FYNNEI. The V end lost 2 bases, the J end lost 1 base, and 11 bases lay between the germline ends. The CDR3 loop spans 15 amino acids.

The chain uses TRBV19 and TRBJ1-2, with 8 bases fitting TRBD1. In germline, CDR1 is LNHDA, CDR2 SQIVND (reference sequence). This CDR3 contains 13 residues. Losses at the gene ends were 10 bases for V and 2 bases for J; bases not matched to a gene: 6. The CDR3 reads CATEDRDNYGYTF. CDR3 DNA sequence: TGTGCCACAGAGGACAGGGACAACTATGGCTACACCTTC.

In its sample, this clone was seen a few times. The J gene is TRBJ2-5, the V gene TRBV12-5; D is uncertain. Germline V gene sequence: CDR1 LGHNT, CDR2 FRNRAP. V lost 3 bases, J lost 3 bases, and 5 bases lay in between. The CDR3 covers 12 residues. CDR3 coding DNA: TGTGCTAGTGGTTTACCAGAAGAGACCCAGTACTTC. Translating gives CASGLPEETQYF. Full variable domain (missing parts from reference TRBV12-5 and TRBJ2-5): DARVTQTPRHKVTEMGQEVTMRCQPILGHNTVFWYRQTMMQGLELLAYFRNRAPLDDSGMPKDRFSAEMPDATLATLKIQPSEPRDSAVYFCASGLPEETQYFGPGTRLLVL.

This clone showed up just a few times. The CDR3 is CASSQPGNGQPQHF. In DNA, the CDR3 is TGTGCCAGCAGCCAGCCAGGGAATGGTCAGCCCCAGCATTTT. The chain uses TRBV11-2 and TRBJ1-5; possibly TRBD1 for D (5 bases). Between the trimmed V and J ends, which lost 5 bases and 6 bases, there was a span of 14 bases. The germline V gene has CDR1 SGHAT and CDR2 FQNNGV. The CDR3 length is 14 residues.

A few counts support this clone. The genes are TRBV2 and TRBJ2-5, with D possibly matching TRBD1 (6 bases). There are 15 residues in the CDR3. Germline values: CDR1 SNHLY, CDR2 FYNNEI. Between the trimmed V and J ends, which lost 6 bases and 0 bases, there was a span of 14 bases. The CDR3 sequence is CASRLGAPYQETQYF. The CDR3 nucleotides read TGTGCCAGCAGATTGGGGGCCCCGTACCAAGAGACCCAGTACTTC.

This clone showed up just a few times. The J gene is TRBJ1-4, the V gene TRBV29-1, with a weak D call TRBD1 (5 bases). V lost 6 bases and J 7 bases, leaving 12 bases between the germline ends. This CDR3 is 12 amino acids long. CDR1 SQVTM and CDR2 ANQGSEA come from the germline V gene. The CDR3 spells CSVGEGGEKLFF. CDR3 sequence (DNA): TGCAGCGTAGGGGAGGGCGGTGAAAAACTGTTTTTT. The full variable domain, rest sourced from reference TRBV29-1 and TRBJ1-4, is SAVISQKPSRDICQRGTSLTIQCQVDSQVTMMFWYRQQPGQSLTLIATANQGSEATYESGFVIDKFPISRPNLTFSTLTVSNMSPEDSSIYLCSVGEGGEKLFFGSGTQLSVL.

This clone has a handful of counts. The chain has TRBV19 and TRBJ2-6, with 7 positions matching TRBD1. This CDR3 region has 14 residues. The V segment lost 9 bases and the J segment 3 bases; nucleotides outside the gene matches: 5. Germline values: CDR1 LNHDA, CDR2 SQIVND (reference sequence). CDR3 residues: CASADRDGANVLTF. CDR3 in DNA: TGTGCCAGCGCTGACAGGGATGGGGCCAACGTCCTGACTTTC. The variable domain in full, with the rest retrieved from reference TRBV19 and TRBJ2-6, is DGGITQSPKYLFRKEGQNVTLSCEQNLNHDAMYWYRQDPGQGLRLIYYSQIVNDFQKGDIAEGYSVSREKKESFPLTVTSAQKNPTAFYLCASADRDGANVLTFGAGSRLTVL.

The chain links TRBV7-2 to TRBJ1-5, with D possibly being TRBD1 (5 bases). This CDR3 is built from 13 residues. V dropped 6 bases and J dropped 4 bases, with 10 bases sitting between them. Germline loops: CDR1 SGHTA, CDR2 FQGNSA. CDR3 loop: CASSRQPNQPQHF. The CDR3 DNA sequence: TGTGCCAGCAGTCGACAGCCGAATCAGCCCCAGCATTTT.

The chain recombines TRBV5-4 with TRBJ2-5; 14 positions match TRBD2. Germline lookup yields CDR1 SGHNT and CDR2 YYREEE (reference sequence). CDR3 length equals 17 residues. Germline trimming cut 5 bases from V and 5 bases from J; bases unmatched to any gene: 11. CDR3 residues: CASRTGLAGVGTETQYF. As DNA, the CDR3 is TGTGCCAGCAGGACGGGACTAGCGGGAGTAGGGACGGAGACCCAGTACTTC. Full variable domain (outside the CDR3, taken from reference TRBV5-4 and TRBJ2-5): ETGVTQSPTHLIKTRGQQVTLRCSSQSGHNTVSWYQQALGQGPQFIFQYYREEENGRGNFPPRFSGLQFPNYSSELNVNALELDDSALYLCASRTGLAGVGTETQYFGPGTRLLVL.

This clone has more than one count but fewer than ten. The CDR3 bases are TGTGCCAGCAGACAAACCTATACAGGCCTGAATTCACCCCTCCACTTT. Amino acids: CASRQTYTGLNSPLHF. The chain joins TRBV6-6 to TRBJ1-6, with a weak D call TRBD1 (5 bases). The ends were cut back, 6 bases at V and 7 bases at J, with 19 bases in the middle. Per germline, CDR1 MNHNY and CDR2 SVGAGI (reference sequence). The CDR3 sequence is 16 residues long.

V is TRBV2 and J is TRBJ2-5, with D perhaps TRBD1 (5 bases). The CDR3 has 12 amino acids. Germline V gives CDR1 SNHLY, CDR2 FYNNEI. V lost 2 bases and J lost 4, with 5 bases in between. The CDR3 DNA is TGTGCCAGCAGTGAAACAGGAGAGACCCAGTACTTC. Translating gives CASSETGETQYF.

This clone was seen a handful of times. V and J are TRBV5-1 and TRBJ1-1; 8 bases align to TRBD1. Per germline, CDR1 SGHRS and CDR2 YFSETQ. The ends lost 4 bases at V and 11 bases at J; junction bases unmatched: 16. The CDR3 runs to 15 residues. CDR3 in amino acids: CASSTSPGQADRAFF. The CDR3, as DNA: TGCGCCAGCAGCACCTCCCCGGGACAGGCCGATCGCGCTTTCTTT. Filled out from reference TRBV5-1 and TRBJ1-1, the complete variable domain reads KAGVTQTPRYLIKTRGQQVTLSCSPISGHRSVSWYQQTPGQGLQFLFEYFSETQRNKGNFPGRFSGRQFSNSRSEMNVSTLELGDSALYLCASSTSPGQADRAFFGQGTRLTVV.